This entry describes one T cell receptor beta chain. Its antigen is unknown. The data stem from a study of radiotherapy plus CTLA-4 blockade in lung cancer. Findings of the study overall: How blood T cell clones changed early, along with interferon-beta, reportedly forecast response best.

Clones were read by immunoSEQ multiplex PCR, and TCRdb kept only the in-frame ones, dropping some. The top ten clones hold 0.87% of a sample with tens of thousands of clones, approximately 86% of them seen once. In chemo-refractory metastatic non-small-cell lung cancer, patients got ipilimumab CTLA-4 blockade together with focal radiation. V lost 2 bases, J lost 2 bases, and 2 bases stayed unmatched. Germline V gene lookup returns CDR1 MNHNY and CDR2 SVGAGI (reference sequence). The CDR3 covers 14 residues. This material consisted of peripheral blood, taken from a patient treated with radiotherapy plus ipilimumab. The rearrangement joins TRBV6-6 to TRBJ1-1; TRBD1 matches 7 bases. This receptor was obtained from a human donor with non-small cell lung cancer who had stable disease on radiotherapy plus ipilimumab. The CDR3 is CASSYGTANTEAFF. The CDR3 DNA reads as TGTGCCAGCAGTTACGGGACAGCAAACACTGAAGCTTTCTTT.